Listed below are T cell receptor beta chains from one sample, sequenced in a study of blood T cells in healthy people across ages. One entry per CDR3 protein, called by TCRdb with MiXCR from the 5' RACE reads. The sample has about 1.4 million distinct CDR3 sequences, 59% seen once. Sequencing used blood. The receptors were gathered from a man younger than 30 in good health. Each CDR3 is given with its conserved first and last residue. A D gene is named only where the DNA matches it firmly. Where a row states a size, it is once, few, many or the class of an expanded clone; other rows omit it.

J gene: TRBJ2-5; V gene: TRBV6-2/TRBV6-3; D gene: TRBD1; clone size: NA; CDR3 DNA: TGTGCCAGCAGTGAGACCAGGGGGCCGGGGGAGACCCAGTACTTC; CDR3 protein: CASSETRGPGETQYF
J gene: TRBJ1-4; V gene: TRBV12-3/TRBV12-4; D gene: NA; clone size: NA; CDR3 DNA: TGTGCCAGCAGTTTGAGGGGGGGCATAGCTAATGAAAAACTGTTTTTT; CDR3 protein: CASSLRGGIANEKLFF
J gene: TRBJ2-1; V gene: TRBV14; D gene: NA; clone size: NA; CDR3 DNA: TGTGCCAGCAGCCAAGGTGCGTTCGGCGGGCTTTACGACAATGAGCAGTTCTTC; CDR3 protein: CASSQGAFGGLYDNEQFF
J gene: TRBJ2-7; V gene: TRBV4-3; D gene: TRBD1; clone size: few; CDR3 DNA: TGCGCCAGCAGCCAAGACACAGGGGGCCGCTACGAGCAGTACTTC; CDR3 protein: CASSQDTGGRYEQYF
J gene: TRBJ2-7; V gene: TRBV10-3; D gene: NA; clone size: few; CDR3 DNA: TGTGCCATCAAGACCCAAGGAACCTACGAGCAGTACTTC; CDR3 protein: CAIKTQGTYEQYF
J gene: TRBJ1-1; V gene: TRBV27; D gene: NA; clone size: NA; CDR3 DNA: TGTGCCAGCAGTTTATCGATTGCGGCCCATAACACTGAAGCTTTCTTT; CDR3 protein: CASSLSIAAHNTEAFF
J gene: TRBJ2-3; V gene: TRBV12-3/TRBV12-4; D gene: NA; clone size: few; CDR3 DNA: TGTGCCAGCACCCTTGCAAGTAGCACAGATACGCAGTATTTT; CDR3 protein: CASTLASSTDTQYF
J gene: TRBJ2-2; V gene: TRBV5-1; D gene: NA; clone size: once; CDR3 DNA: TGCGCCAGCAGCTCTGGGGGCGCGAACACCGGGGAGCTGTTTTTT; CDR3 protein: CASSSGGANTGELFF
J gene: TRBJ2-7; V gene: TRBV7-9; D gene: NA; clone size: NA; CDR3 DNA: TGTGCCAGCAGCCCGGACACTTACTCCTACGAGCAGTACTTC; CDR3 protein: CASSPDTYSYEQYF
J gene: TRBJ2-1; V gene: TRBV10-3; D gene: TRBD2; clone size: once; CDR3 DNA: TGTGCCATCAGCCGAACTCTCACAGGGACTAGCGGAGGCAATGAGCAGTTCTTC; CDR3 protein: CAISRTLTGTSGGNEQFF
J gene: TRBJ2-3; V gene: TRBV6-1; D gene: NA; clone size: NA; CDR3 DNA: TGTGCCAGCAGGGCACAGGCAGGGCGAATTTTCACAGATACGCAGTATTTT; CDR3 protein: CASRAQAGRIFTDTQYF
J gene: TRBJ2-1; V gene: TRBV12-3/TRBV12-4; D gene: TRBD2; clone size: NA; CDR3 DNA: TGTGCCAGCAGTCTAGCGGGAGGGCCCTGGAATGAGCAGTTCTTC; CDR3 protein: CASSLAGGPWNEQFF
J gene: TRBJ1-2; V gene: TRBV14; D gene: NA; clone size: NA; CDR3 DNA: TGTGCCAGCAGCCTACTAGATCGGGTCTATGGCTACACCTTC; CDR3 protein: CASSLLDRVYGYTF
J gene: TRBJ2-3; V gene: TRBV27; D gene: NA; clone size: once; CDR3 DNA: TGTGCCATCCCCCGGGTCCCGGGTCGGGACGGAAGCACAGATACGCAGTATTTT; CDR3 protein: CAIPRVPGRDGSTDTQYF
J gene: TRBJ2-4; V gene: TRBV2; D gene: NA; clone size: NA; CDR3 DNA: TGTGCCAGCAGTGAATTGGGGCGTGAGCAGTACTTC; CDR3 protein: CASSELGREQYF
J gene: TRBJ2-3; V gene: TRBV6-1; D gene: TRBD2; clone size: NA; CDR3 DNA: TGTGCCATAATCCCTAGCGGGAGGGCCGGAGATACGCAGTATTTT; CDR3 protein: CAIIPSGRAGDTQYF
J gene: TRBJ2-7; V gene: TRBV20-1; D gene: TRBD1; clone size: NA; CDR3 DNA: TGCAGTGCACAGGGGACAGCGGATTACGAGCAGTACTTC; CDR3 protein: CSAQGTADYEQYF
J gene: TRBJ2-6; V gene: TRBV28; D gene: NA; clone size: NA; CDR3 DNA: TGTGCCAGCAGTCCCCTAACCCGCTCTGGGGCCAACGTCCTGACTTTC; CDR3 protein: CASSPLTRSGANVLTF
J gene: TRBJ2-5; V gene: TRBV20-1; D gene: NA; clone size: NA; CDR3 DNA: TGCAGTGCTGGGAGGACGGGCGAGACCCAGTACTTC; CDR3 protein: CSAGRTGETQYF
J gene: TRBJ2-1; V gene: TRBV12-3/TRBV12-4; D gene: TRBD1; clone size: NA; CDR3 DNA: TGTGCTAGCAGTACCGTATTACAGGGGCTAAACAATGAGCAGTTCTTC; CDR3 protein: CASSTVLQGLNNEQFF
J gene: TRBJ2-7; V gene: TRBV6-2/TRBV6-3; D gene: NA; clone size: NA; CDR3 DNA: TGTGCCAGCAGTTTCCGACCTCTCGAGCAGTACTTC; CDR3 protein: CASSFRPLEQYF
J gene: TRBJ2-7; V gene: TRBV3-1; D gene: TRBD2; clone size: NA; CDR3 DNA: TGTGCCAGCAGCCAGGCTTTAGCGGGGAAGTCATTCGAGCAGTACTTC; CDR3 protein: CASSQALAGKSFEQYF
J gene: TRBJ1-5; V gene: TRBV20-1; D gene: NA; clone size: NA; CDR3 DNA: TGCAGTGCTAGAGAATGGAACCAGCCCCAGCATTTT; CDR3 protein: CSAREWNQPQHF
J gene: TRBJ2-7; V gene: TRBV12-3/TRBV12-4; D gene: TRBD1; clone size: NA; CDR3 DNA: TGTGCCAGCAGTCTTATAGGACAGGGGGTCCACGAGCAGTACTTC; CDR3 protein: CASSLIGQGVHEQYF